Listed below are T cell receptor beta chains from one sample, sequenced in a study of blood T cell repertoires in COVID-19. The table came from immunoSEQ multiplex PCR; TCRdb's copy has only in-frame clones and leaves some out. This repertoire shows under 110,000 clones, 85% found once; its top ten account for 1.5% to 2%. Sequenced input: peripheral blood. The receptors come from an older woman with active or convalescent COVID-19. Each CDR3 is given with its conserved first and last residue. The D gene is left open where the match is weak. Clone size is stated in some rows and not others, as once, few, many or a class when expanded.

D gene: TRBD1
V gene: TRBV7-2
clone size: .
J gene: TRBJ1-3
CDR3 protein: CASSLRTGIGNTIYF
CDR3 DNA: TGTGCCAGCAGCTTACGGACAGGGATCGGAAACACCATATATTTT

D gene: .
V gene: TRBV11-2
clone size: .
J gene: TRBJ2-1
CDR3 protein: CASGDSRGQIVNEQFF
CDR3 DNA: TGTGCCAGCGGCGATTCCCGGGGTCAGATTGTAAATGAGCAGTTCTTC

D gene: .
V gene: TRBV28
clone size: .
J gene: TRBJ1-6
CDR3 protein: CASSLQGLNSPLHF
CDR3 DNA: TGTGCCAGCAGTTTGCAGGGGCTAAATTCACCCCTCCACTTT

D gene: TRBD2
V gene: TRBV7-2
clone size: .
J gene: TRBJ2-7
CDR3 protein: CASSLATSGAYEQYF
CDR3 DNA: TGTGCCAGCAGCTTAGCGACTAGCGGGGCCTACGAGCAGTACTTC

D gene: .
V gene: TRBV9
clone size: .
J gene: TRBJ1-4
CDR3 protein: CASSPTGRGALIGEKLFF
CDR3 DNA: TGTGCCAGCAGCCCTACGGGGAGGGGAGCCCTTATAGGGGAAAAACTGTTTTTT

D gene: .
V gene: TRBV5-6
clone size: .
J gene: TRBJ1-5
CDR3 protein: CASSFDQGPQHF
CDR3 DNA: TGTGCCAGCAGTTTCGACCAGGGTCCCCAGCATTTT

D gene: .
V gene: TRBV12-3/TRBV12-4
clone size: .
J gene: TRBJ1-4
CDR3 protein: CASSLVAGEKLFF
CDR3 DNA: TGTGCCAGCAGTTTAGTGGCGGGGGAAAAACTGTTTTTT

D gene: .
V gene: TRBV5-4
clone size: .
J gene: TRBJ1-3
CDR3 protein: CASSLGAPGQSGNTIYF
CDR3 DNA: TGTGCCAGCAGCTTGGGGGCCCCCGGACAGTCTGGAAACACCATATATTTT

D gene: .
V gene: TRBV7-2
clone size: .
J gene: TRBJ1-5
CDR3 protein: CASSLGGVVNQPQHF
CDR3 DNA: TGTGCCAGCAGCTTAGGCGGAGTGGTCAATCAGCCCCAGCATTTT

D gene: TRBD1
V gene: TRBV4-2
clone size: .
J gene: TRBJ1-5
CDR3 protein: CASSQAGTGDNQPQHF
CDR3 DNA: TGTGCCAGCAGCCAGGCCGGGACAGGGGACAATCAGCCCCAGCATTTT

D gene: TRBD2
V gene: TRBV2
clone size: .
J gene: TRBJ2-7
CDR3 protein: CASARTSGAYEQYF
CDR3 DNA: TGTGCCAGCGCTAGGACTAGCGGAGCCTACGAGCAGTACTTC

D gene: TRBD1
V gene: TRBV28
clone size: .
J gene: TRBJ2-7
CDR3 protein: CASSRSGQGSYEQYF
CDR3 DNA: TGTGCCAGCAGCCGATCAGGACAGGGATCTTACGAGCAGTACTTC

D gene: .
V gene: TRBV19
clone size: .
J gene: TRBJ2-1
CDR3 protein: CASSISLVNEQFF
CDR3 DNA: TGTGCCAGTAGTATCAGCCTAGTAAATGAGCAGTTCTTC

D gene: TRBD2
V gene: TRBV3-1/TRBV3-2
clone size: .
J gene: TRBJ2-7
CDR3 protein: CASSVASGVRAYEQYF
CDR3 DNA: TGTGCCAGCAGCGTGGCTAGCGGGGTTCGCGCCTACGAGCAGTACTTC

D gene: .
V gene: TRBV19
clone size: .
J gene: TRBJ1-5
CDR3 protein: CASSKAQGTDNQPQHF
CDR3 DNA: TGTGCCAGTAGTAAAGCACAGGGCACAGACAATCAGCCCCAGCATTTT

D gene: .
V gene: TRBV30
clone size: .
J gene: TRBJ1-1
CDR3 protein: CAWSKNSGQGNTEAFF
CDR3 DNA: TGTGCCTGGAGTAAAAATTCAGGGCAGGGGAACACTGAAGCTTTCTTT

D gene: TRBD1
V gene: TRBV2
clone size: once
J gene: TRBJ1-1
CDR3 protein: CASSRTGQNTEAFF
CDR3 DNA: TGTGCCAGCAGTAGGACAGGCCAGAACACTGAAGCTTTCTTT

D gene: TRBD2
V gene: TRBV7-2
clone size: .
J gene: TRBJ2-2
CDR3 protein: CASSLASGNTGELFF
CDR3 DNA: TGTGCCAGCAGCTTGGCTAGCGGGAACACCGGGGAGCTGTTTTTT

D gene: TRBD2
V gene: TRBV2
clone size: .
J gene: TRBJ2-3
CDR3 protein: CASSEEGLAVRTDTQYF
CDR3 DNA: TGTGCCAGCAGTGAAGAGGGACTAGCCGTGAGGACAGATACGCAGTATTTT

D gene: TRBD2
V gene: TRBV11-2
clone size: .
J gene: TRBJ2-1
CDR3 protein: CASTLSSGSDNEQFF
CDR3 DNA: TGTGCCAGCACTCTCTCTAGCGGGAGTGATAATGAGCAGTTCTTC

D gene: TRBD2
V gene: TRBV24-1
clone size: .
J gene: TRBJ2-5
CDR3 protein: CATSDSGLAGGRETQYF
CDR3 DNA: TGTGCCACCAGTGATTCGGGACTAGCGGGAGGTCGGGAGACCCAGTACTTC

D gene: .
V gene: TRBV27
clone size: .
J gene: TRBJ1-6
CDR3 protein: CASSLTEIPQGKNNSPLHF
CDR3 DNA: TGTGCCAGCAGTCTAACCGAAATCCCCCAGGGGAAAAATAATTCACCCCTCCACTTT

D gene: .
V gene: TRBV7-2
clone size: once
J gene: TRBJ1-1
CDR3 protein: CASSLAAVLDTEAFF
CDR3 DNA: TGTGCCAGCAGCTTAGCGGCAGTATTGGACACTGAAGCTTTCTTT

D gene: .
V gene: TRBV4-2
clone size: once
J gene: TRBJ2-3
CDR3 protein: CASSQDLGASTDTQYF
CDR3 DNA: TGTGCCAGCAGCCAAGATTTGGGGGCAAGCACAGATACGCAGTATTTT